This T cell receptor (beta chain) was profiled in a study of blood T cell repertoires in COVID-19. Libraries were prepared by immunoSEQ multiplex PCR; TCRdb keeps only in-frame clonotypes and omits some of them. The data show some 73,000 clones, about 89% seen once. The sequence was obtained from an older woman with acute or convalescent COVID-19. The sequenced material came from peripheral blood.

As DNA, the CDR3 is TGCGCCAGCAGCTTGCAGGGGCCGAGCTCCTACGAGCAGTACTTC. Translating gives CASSLQGPSSYEQYF. V and J are TRBV5-1 and TRBJ2-7; perhaps TRBD1 as D (6 bases). The CDR3 is 15 amino acids. Per the germline V gene, CDR1 is SGHRS and CDR2 is YFSETQ. Trimming shortened V by 1 base and J by 0 bases, and 11 bases separated the two germline ends.